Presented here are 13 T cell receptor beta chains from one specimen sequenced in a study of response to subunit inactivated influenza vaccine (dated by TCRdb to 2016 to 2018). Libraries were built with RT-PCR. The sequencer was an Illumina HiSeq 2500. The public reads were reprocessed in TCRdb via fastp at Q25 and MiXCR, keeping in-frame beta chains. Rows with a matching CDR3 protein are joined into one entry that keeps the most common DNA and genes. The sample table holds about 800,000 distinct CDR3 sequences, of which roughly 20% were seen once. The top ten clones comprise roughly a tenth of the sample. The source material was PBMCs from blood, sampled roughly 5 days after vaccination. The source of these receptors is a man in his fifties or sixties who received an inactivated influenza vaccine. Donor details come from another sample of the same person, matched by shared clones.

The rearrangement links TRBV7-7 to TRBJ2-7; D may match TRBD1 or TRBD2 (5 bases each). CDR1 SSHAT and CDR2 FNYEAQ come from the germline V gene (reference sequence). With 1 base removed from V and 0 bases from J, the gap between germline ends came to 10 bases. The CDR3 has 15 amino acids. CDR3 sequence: CASSLGEGPSYEQYF. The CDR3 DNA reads TGTGCCAGCAGCTTAGGAGAGGGGCCCTCCTACGAGCAGTACTTC.

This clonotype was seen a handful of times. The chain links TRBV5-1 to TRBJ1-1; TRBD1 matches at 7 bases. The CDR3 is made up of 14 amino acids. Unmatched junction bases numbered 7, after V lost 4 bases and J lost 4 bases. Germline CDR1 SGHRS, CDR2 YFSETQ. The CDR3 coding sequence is TGCGCCAGCAGCCCCAGGGGGGCGGGCACTGAAGCTTTCTTT. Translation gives CASSPRGAGTEAFF.

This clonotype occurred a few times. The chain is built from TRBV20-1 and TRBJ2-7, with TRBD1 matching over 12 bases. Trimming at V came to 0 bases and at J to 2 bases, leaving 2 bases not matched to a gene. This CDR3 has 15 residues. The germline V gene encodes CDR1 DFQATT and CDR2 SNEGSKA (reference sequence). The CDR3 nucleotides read TGCAGTGCTAGAGACCGGGACAGGGGGCCCTACGAGCAGTACTTC. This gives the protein CSARDRDRGPYEQYF.

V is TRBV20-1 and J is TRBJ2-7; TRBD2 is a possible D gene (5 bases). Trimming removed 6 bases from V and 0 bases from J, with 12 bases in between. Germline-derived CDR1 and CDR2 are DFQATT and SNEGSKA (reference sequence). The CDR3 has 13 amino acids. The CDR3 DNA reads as TGCAGTGCCAGCGGAATTAGCTCCTACGAGCAGTACTTC. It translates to CSASGISSYEQYF.

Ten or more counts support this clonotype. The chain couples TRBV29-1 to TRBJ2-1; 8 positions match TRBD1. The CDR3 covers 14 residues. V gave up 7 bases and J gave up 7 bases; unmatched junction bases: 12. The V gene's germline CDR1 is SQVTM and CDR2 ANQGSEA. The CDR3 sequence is CSAGAGTGRNEQFF. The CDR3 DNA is TGCAGCGCCGGGGCCGGGACAGGACGAAATGAGCAGTTCTTC.

The CDR3 nucleotides read TGTGCCAGCAGCCAAGAGCTGGGGGCGACGGAGACCCAGTACTTC. Its translation: CASSQELGATETQYF. The gene calls are TRBV4-2 and TRBJ2-5; perhaps TRBD1 as D (6 bases). Trimming stripped 0 bases from V and 5 bases from J, with 13 bases between. The CDR3 spans 15 residues. The germline gives CDR1 LGHNA, CDR2 YNFKEQ.

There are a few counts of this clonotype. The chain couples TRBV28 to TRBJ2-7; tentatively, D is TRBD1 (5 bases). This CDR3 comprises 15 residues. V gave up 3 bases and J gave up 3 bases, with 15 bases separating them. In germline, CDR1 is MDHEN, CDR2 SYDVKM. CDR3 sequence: CASSFTGLSGYEQYF. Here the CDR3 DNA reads TGTGCCAGCAGTTTCACAGGCCTCTCTGGCTACGAGCAGTACTTC.

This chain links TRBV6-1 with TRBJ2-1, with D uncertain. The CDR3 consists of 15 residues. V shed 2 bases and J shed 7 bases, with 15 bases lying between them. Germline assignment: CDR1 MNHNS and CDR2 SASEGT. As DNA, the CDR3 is TGTGCCAGCAGTGAATATTTGATAGCAGGTAATGAGCAGTTCTTC. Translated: CASSEYLIAGNEQFF.

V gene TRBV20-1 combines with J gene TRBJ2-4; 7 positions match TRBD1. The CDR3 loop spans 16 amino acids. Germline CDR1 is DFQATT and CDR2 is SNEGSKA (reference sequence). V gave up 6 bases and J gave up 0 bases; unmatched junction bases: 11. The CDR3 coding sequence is TGCAGTGCCGGAAAAGACAGGGTGAGAGCCAAAAACATTCAGTACTTC. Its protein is CSAGKDRVRAKNIQYF.

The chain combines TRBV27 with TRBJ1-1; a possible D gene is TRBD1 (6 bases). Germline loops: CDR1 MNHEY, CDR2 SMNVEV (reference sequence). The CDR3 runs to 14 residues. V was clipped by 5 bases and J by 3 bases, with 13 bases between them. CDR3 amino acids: CASSTQDRDTEAFF. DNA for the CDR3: TGTGCCAGCAGTACTCAGGACAGAGACACTGAAGCTTTCTTT.

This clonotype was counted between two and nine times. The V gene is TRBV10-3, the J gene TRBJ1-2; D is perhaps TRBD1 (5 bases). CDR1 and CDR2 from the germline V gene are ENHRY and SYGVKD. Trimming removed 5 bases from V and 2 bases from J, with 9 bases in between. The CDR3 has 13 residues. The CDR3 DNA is TGTGCCATCAGTTCGACAGAGAACTATGGCTACACCTTC. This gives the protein CAISSTENYGYTF.

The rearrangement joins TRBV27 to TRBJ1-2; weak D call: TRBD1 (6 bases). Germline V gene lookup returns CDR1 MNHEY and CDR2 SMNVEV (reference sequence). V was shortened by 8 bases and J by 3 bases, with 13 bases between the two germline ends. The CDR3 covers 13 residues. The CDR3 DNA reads TGTGCCAGCGGGGACGGGGGCGACTATGGCTACACCTTC. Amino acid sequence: CASGDGGDYGYTF.

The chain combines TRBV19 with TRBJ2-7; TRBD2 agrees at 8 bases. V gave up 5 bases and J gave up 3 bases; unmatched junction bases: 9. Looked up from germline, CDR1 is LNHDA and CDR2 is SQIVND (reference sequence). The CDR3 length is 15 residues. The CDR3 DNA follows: TGTGCCAGTAGTTCGGGGGGGCAAGTGAGCTACGAGCAGTACTTC. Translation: CASSSGGQVSYEQYF.